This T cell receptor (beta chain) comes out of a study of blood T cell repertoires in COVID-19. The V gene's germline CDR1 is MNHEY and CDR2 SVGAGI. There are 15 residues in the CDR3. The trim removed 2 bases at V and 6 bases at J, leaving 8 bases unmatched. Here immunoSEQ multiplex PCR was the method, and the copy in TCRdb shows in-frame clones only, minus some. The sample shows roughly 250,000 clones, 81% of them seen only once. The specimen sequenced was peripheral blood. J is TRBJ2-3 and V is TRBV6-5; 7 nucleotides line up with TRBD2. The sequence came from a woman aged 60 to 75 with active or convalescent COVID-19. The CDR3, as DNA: TGTGCCAGCAGTTACGAGCGGGGCCCTGGGGATACGCAGTATTTT. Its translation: CASSYERGPGDTQYF.